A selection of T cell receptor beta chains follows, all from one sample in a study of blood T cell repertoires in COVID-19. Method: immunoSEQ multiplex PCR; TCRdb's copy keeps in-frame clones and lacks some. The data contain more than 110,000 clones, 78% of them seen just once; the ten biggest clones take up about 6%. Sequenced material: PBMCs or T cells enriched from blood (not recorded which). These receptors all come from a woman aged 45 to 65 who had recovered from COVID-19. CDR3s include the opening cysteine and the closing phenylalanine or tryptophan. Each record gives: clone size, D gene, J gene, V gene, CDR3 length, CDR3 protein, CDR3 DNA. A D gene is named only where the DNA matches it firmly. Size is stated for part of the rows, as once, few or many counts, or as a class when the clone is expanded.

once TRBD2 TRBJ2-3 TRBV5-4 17 CASSLGTSGGTTDTQYF TGTGCCAGCAGCTTGGGAACTAGCGGGGGGACCACAGATACGCAGTATTTT
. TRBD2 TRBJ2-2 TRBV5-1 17 CASSLMAGGPSTGELFF TGCGCCAGCAGCTTGATGGCGGGGGGGCCAAGCACCGGGGAGCTGTTTTTT
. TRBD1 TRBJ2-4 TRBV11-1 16 CASSSTGGAGKNIQYF TGTGCCAGCAGCTCCACAGGGGGCGCGGGCAAAAACATTCAGTACTTC
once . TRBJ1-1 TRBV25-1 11 CASRRETEAFF TGTGCCAGCAGGAGGGAGACTGAAGCTTTCTTT
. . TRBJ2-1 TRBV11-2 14 CASSLELNNNEQFF TGTGCCAGCAGCTTAGAGTTGAACAACAATGAGCAGTTCTTC
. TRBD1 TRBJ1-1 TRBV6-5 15 CASSYEGARSTEAFF TGTGCCAGCAGTTACGAGGGGGCAAGGAGCACTGAAGCTTTCTTT
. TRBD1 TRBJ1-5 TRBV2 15 CASKDRGGGNQPQHF TGTGCCAGCAAGGACAGGGGAGGAGGCAATCAGCCCCAGCATTTT
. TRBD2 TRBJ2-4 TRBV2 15 CASSEARPSGNIQYF TGTGCCAGCAGTGAAGCGCGGCCTAGCGGAAACATTCAGTACTTC
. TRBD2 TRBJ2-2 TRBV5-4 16 CASSSSSGGQTGELFF TGTGCCAGCAGCTCTTCTAGCGGGGGGCAGACCGGGGAGCTGTTTTTT
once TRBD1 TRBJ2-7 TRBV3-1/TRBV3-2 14 CASSLRTGNIRQYF TGTGCCAGCAGCCTACGGACAGGTAATATTCGGCAGTACTTC
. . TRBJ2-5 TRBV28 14 CASSLGGASETQYF TGTGCCAGCAGTTTAGGAGGGGCCTCAGAGACCCAGTACTTC
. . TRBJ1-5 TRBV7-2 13 CASSPLLTGPQHF TGTGCCAGCAGCCCCCTTCTGACGGGGCCCCAGCATTTT
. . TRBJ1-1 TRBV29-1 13 CSANRGGIPEAFF TGCAGCGCAAATAGGGGGGGTATCCCTGAAGCTTTCTTT
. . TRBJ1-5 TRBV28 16 CASSPTRRGGGQPQHF TGTGCCAGCAGTCCGACGAGGAGGGGAGGTGGTCAGCCCCAGCATTTT
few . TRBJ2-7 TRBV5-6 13 CASSLGRGHEQYF TGTGCCAGCAGCTTGGGCAGGGGCCACGAGCAGTACTTC
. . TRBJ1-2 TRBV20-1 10 CSAWTAGYTF TGCAGTGCCTGGACAGCAGGCTACACCTTC
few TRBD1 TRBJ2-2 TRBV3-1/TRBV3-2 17 CASSQVPGQGRTGELFF TGTGCCAGCAGCCAAGTTCCGGGACAGGGGAGAACCGGGGAGCTGTTTTTT
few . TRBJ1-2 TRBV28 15 CASSFGGLSNYGYTF TGTGCCAGCAGTTTTGGAGGGTTGTCAAACTATGGCTACACCTTC
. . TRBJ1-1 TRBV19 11 CASSIRQKAFF TGTGCCAGTAGTATAAGACAGAAAGCTTTCTTT
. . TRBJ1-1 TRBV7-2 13 CASSNWGATEAFF TGTGCCAGCAGTAATTGGGGCGCGACTGAAGCTTTCTTT
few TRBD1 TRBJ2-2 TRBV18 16 CASSPRTGDNTGELFF TGTGCCAGCTCACCGCGGACAGGTGATAACACCGGGGAGCTGTTTTTT
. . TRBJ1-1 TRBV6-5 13 CASSYSPFSEAFF TGTGCCAGCAGTTACTCCCCCTTCTCTGAAGCTTTCTTT
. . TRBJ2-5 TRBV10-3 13 CAISGTEQETQYF TGTGCCATCAGTGGGACAGAACAAGAGACCCAGTACTTC
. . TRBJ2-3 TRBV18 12 CASSPLGREQYF TGTGCCAGCTCACCCCTCGGCAGGGAGCAGTATTTT
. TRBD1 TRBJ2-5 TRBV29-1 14 CSVPGQGQGETQYF TGCAGCGTCCCGGGACAGGGTCAGGGCGAGACCCAGTACTTC
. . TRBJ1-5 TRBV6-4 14 CASSDRGGEQPQHF TGTGCCAGCAGTGACCGGGGGGGAGAACAGCCCCAGCATTTT
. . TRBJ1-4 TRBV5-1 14 CASSLGASNEKLFF TGCGCCAGCAGCTTGGGAGCTTCTAATGAAAAACTGTTTTTT
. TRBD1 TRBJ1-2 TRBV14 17 CASSHSYGGQALYGYTF TGTGCCAGCAGCCATTCCTACGGTGGACAGGCACTTTATGGCTACACCTTC
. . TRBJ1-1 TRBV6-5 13 CASRRQENTEAFF TGTGCCAGCAGGCGACAGGAGAACACTGAAGCTTTCTTT
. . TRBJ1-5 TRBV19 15 CASSINRGGNQPQHF TGTGCCAGTAGTATAAACCGGGGGGGCAATCAGCCCCAGCATTTT
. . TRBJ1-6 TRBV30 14 CASRGGGYSSPLHF TGTGCCTCCCGGGGTGGGGGCTATAGTTCACCCCTCCACTTT
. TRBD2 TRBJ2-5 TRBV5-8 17 CASSLGTSGGGQETQYF TGTGCCAGCAGCCTTGGGACTAGCGGGGGGGGTCAAGAGACCCAGTACTTC
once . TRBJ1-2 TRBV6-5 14 CASSRAGVIYGYTF TGTGCCAGCAGCAGGGCAGGAGTCATCTATGGCTACACCTTC
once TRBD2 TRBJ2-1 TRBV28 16 CASSFWTSGGRNEQFF TGTGCCAGCAGTTTCTGGACTAGCGGGGGACGAAATGAGCAGTTCTTC
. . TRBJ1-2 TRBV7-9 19 CASSLPDGGSGSSNYGYTF TGTGCCAGCAGCTTACCGGACGGAGGCAGTGGCAGCTCTAACTATGGCTACACCTTC
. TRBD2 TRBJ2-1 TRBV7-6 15 CASSLGTSGGNEQFF TGTGCCAGCAGCTTAGGAACTAGCGGGGGCAATGAGCAGTTCTTC
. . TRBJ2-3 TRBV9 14 CAPNARVRRDTQYF TGTGCCCCCAACGCCAGGGTTCGAAGAGATACGCAGTATTTT
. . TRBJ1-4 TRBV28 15 CASSPTWPPKEKLFF TGTGCCAGCAGTCCGACATGGCCTCCGAAGGAAAAACTGTTTTTT
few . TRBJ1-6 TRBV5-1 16 CASSFTVRENNSPLHF TGCGCCAGCAGCTTTACCGTCCGGGAAAATAATTCACCCCTCCACTTT
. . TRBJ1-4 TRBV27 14 CASSSRVGGGKLFF TGTGCCAGCAGTTCAAGGGTGGGAGGTGGAAAACTGTTTTTT
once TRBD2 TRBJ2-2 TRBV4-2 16 CASSQEPSGVTGELFF TGTGCCAGCAGCCAAGAGCCTAGCGGGGTGACCGGGGAGCTGTTTTTT
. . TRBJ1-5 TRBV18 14 CASSLIFSNQPQHF TGTGCCAGCTCACTCATTTTTAGCAATCAGCCCCAGCATTTT
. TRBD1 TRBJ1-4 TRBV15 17 CATSTRDRGFRNEKLFF TGTGCCACCAGCACACGGGACAGGGGGTTTCGTAATGAAAAACTGTTTTTT